The T cell receptor beta chain described here comes from a study of identical twins. This clonotype was detected ten times or more. Its antigen is not identified. From the 5' RACE reads, TCRdb called clonotypes with MiXCR, one entry per CDR3 protein. The data show about 700,000 distinct CDR3 sequences, around 6% seen once. Trimming shortened V by 4 bases and J by 4 bases, and 11 bases separated the two germline ends. This CDR3 is 13 amino acids long. Germline V lookup: CDR1 SGHRS, CDR2 YFSETQ. Study-level findings and limits: Low generation probability was overrepresented in out-of-frame alpha sequences shared by twins.

This clonotype was sampled from a man between 18 and 29 years old in good health. What was sequenced was naive T cells sorted from blood. The chain carries TRBV5-1 and TRBJ1-1, with D possibly matching TRBD1 (6 bases). The CDR3 loop reads CASSDAGATEAFF. CDR3 nucleotides: TGCGCCAGCAGCGATGCGGGGGCCACTGAAGCTTTCTTT.